A single sample gave rise to the 11 T cell receptor beta chains below, sequenced in a study of beta chain features in type 1 diabetes. Their target antigens are unknown. Sequencing targeted expressed TCRB transcripts, as all isolated RNA had been reverse transcribed. Clones were sequenced by immunoSEQ multiplex PCR, and TCRdb holds only the in-frame ones, with some missing. The repertoire holds some 350,000 clones, approximately 12% seen once, with 0.013% to 0.015% in the top ten. Study results and caveats: Shortening that was moderate but significant affected the TCRB CDR3s of Type 1 diabetes patients in all four CD4+ subsets.

The specimen sequenced was naive CD4+ T cells from blood. All receptors derive from a woman aged 18-29 years with type 1 diabetes.

This clone was detected a few times. The chain recombines TRBV11-2 with TRBJ2-1, with TRBD2 matching over 8 bases. Trimming took 0 bases from V and 10 from J; bases not matched to a gene: 17. CDR1 is SGHAT and CDR2 is FQNNGV in the germline V gene. CDR3 length: 18 amino acids. CDR3 loop: CASSLDLLRTSHKKEQFF. The DNA for the CDR3 is TGTGCCAGCAGCTTAGATCTGCTGAGGACTAGCCACAAGAAGGAGCAGTTCTTC.

This clone was seen a handful of times. The chain is built from TRBV6-6 and TRBJ2-3; tentative D call: TRBD2 (5 bases). Looked up from germline, CDR1 is MNHNY and CDR2 is SVGAGI (reference sequence). Trimming pared 2 bases from V and 5 bases from J, leaving 11 bases between. This CDR3 has 14 amino acids. CDR3 in DNA: TGTGCCAGCAGTTACGGTGTGGCGGGAGATACGCAGTATTTT. It yields the protein CASSYGVAGDTQYF.

This clone has only a few counts. V and J are TRBV19 and TRBJ1-3, with unresolved D. V gave up 10 bases and J gave up 4 bases, with 11 bases separating them. Germline lookup yields CDR1 LNHDA and CDR2 SQIVND (reference sequence). The CDR3 sequence is 12 residues long. This CDR3 reads CATLNFGNTIYF. The CDR3 DNA is TGTGCCACCCTAAACTTCGGAAACACCATATATTTT.

This clone was counted between two and nine times. The rearrangement links TRBV19 to TRBJ2-7; 9 bases are a match to TRBD2. Germline V gene lookup returns CDR1 LNHDA and CDR2 SQIVND (reference sequence). This CDR3 spans 15 amino acids. V gave up 5 bases and J gave up 4 bases; unmatched junction bases: 9. CDR3 amino acids: CASSSTISGRYEQYV. The CDR3 nucleotides read TGTGCCAGTAGTTCGACGATTAGCGGGAGATACGAGCAGTACGTC.

The chain is built from TRBV30 and TRBJ2-6; a weak D match, TRBD1 (6 bases). Germline assignment: CDR1 GTSNPN and CDR2 SVGIG (reference sequence). V was cut by 1 base and J by 0 bases, with 13 bases left in between. The CDR3 is 17 amino acids. CDR3 nucleotide sequence: TGTGCCTGGAGTGGTAACAGGGTGAGCTCTGGGGCCAACGTCCTGACTTTC. It encodes CAWSGNRVSSGANVLTF.

CDR3 amino acids: CASSYSPGALGETQYF. The CDR3 bases are TGTGCCAGCAGTTACAGCCCAGGGGCGCTTGGGGAGACCCAGTACTTC. The chain combines TRBV6-5 with TRBJ2-5; maybe TRBD1 (6 bases). Germline V lookup: CDR1 MNHEY, CDR2 SVGAGI. Between the trimmed V and J ends, which lost 2 bases and 5 bases, there was a span of 18 bases. This CDR3 region has 16 residues.

The gene calls are TRBV19 and TRBJ2-1; 10 bases align to TRBD2. There are 15 residues in the CDR3. The junction had 9 bases not matched to a gene; V was cut back by 9 bases and J by 4 bases. Per the germline V gene, CDR1 is LNHDA and CDR2 is SQIVND (reference sequence). In DNA, the CDR3 is TGTGCCAGCTGTTCGGGGACTAGCGCATACAATGAGCAGTTCTTC. Encoded protein: CASCSGTSAYNEQFF.

This chain connects TRBV6-5 to TRBJ1-2; 8 nucleotides line up with TRBD1. V was clipped by 2 bases and J by 8 bases; unmatched bases: 4. Germline V gene data show CDR1 as MNHEY and CDR2 as SVGAGI. This CDR3 has 13 residues. CDR3 sequence: CASSYRDRQGYTF. DNA of the CDR3: TGTGCCAGCAGTTACAGGGACAGGCAAGGCTACACCTTC.

The chain uses TRBV29-1 and TRBJ2-7, with D perhaps matching TRBD2 (6 bases). The CDR3 contains 14 residues. Germline V lookup: CDR1 SQVTM, CDR2 ANQGSEA. V was cut by 2 bases and J by 2 bases, with 13 bases left in between. The CDR3 sequence: CSVERMGGTYEQYF. DNA of the CDR3: TGCAGCGTTGAAAGGATGGGCGGGACCTACGAGCAGTACTTC.

V usage is TRBV13 and J usage is TRBJ2-1, with 9 bases lining up with TRBD1. Looked up from germline, CDR1 is PRHDT and CDR2 is FYEKMQ (reference sequence). The trim removed 6 bases at V and 6 bases at J, leaving 9 bases unmatched. The CDR3 length is 15 residues. The CDR3 DNA reads TGTGCCAGCAGACGTCCCGGGACAGGGTCCAATGAGCAGTTCTTC. This sequence encodes CASRRPGTGSNEQFF. Using reference TRBV13 and TRBJ2-1 for the parts outside the CDR3, the full variable domain is AAGVIQSPRHLIKEKRETATLKCYPIPRHDTVYWYQQGPGQDPQFLISFYEKMQSDKGSIPDRFSAQQFSDYHSELNMSSLELGDSALYFCASRRPGTGSNEQFFGPGTRLTVL.

This clone turned up a few times. The chain has TRBV28 and TRBJ2-7; D possibly corresponds to TRBD2 (6 bases). The germline V gene encodes CDR1 MDHEN and CDR2 SYDVKM. This CDR3 contains 15 residues. Trimming cost V 4 bases and J 6 bases, with 19 bases left between them. The CDR3 reads CASSSSAGGRGEQYF. For the CDR3, the DNA is TGTGCCAGCAGTTCCTCTGCCGGGGGACGGGGCGAGCAGTACTTC.